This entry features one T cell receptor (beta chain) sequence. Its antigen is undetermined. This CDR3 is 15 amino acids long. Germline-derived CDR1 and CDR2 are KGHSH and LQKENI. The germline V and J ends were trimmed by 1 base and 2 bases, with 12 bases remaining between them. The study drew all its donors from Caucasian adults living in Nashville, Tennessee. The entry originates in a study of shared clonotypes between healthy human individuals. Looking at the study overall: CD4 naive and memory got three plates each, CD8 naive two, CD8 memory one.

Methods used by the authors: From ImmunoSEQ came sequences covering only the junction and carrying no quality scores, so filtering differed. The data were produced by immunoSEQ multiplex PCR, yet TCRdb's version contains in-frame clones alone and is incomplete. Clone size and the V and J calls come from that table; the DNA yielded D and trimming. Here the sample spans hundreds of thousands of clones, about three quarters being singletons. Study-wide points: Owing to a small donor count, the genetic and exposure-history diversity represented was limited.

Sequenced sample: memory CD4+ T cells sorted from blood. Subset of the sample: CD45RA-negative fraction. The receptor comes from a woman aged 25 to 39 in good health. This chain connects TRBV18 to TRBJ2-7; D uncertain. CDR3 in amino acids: CASSPQEKSTYEQYF. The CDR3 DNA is TGTGCCAGCTCACCACAAGAAAAGTCCACCTACGAGCAGTACTTC.